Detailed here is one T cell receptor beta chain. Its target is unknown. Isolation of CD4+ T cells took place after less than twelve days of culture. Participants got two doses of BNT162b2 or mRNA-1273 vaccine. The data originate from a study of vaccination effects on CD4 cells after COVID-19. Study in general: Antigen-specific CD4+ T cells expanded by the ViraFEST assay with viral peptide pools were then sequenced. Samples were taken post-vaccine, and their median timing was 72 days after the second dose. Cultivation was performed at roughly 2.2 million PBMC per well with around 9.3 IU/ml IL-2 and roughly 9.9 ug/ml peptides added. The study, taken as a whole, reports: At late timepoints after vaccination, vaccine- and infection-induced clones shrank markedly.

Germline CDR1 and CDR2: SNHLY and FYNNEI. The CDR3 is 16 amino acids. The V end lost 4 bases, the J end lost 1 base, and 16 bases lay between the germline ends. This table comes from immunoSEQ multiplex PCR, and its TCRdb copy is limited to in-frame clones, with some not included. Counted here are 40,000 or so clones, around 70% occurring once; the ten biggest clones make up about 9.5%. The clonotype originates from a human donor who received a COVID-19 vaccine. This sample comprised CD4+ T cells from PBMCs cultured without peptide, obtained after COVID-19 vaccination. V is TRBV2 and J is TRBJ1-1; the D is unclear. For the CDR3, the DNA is TGTGCCAGCAGTGGCTATCCCGGGAGGAGGAACACTGAAGCTTTCTTT. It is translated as CASSGYPGRRNTEAFF. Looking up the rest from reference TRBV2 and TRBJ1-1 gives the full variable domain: EPEVTQTPSHQVTQMGQEVILRCVPISNHLYFYWYRQILGQKVEFLVSFYNNEISEKSEIFDDQFSVERPDGSNFTLKIRSTKLEDSAMYFCASSGYPGRRNTEAFFGQGTRLTVV.